Shown below are 20 T cell receptor beta chains from a single sample sequenced in a study of OX40 agonist ivuxolimab in advanced cancers. Repertoires were generated with immunoSEQ multiplex PCR, while TCRdb's copy carries only in-frame clones and drops some. The repertoire holds 20,000 to 25,000 clones, with 88% as singletons. Sequencing used CD4+ or CD8+ T cells sorted from blood, obtained in a trial of the OX40 agonist ivuxolimab. These receptor sequences come from an adult with an advanced solid tumor such as melanoma, head and neck, liver or kidney cancer.

For this clone: A junction boundary mismatches the germline segment, possibly from a read error. The J gene is TRBJ2-4, the V gene TRBV27, with TRBD1 matching over 11 bases. Germline V gene data show CDR1 as MNHEY and CDR2 as SMNVEV (reference sequence). The CDR3 sequence is 15 residues long. In DNA form, the CDR3 reads TGTGCCAGCAGTGCCTCGGGGACAGGGGGAATCCCATTACTCTTC. Translated, it gives CASSASGTGGIPLLF.

The chain combines TRBV27 with TRBJ2-1; 9 bases align to TRBD2. Germline trimming cut 3 bases from V and 7 bases from J; bases unmatched to any gene: 4. Germline loops: CDR1 MNHEY, CDR2 SMNVEV (reference sequence). This CDR3 contains 14 residues. CDR3 DNA: TGTGCCAGCAGTTTCTCGGGACTAGCAAATGAGCAGTTCTTC. Translating it yields CASSFSGLANEQFF.

The chain employs TRBV23-1 and TRBJ2-2, with 7 bases matching TRBD2. TRBV23-1 is an ORF for which the function is uncertain. Losses at the gene ends were 4 bases for V and 0 bases for J; bases not matched to a gene: 11. The CDR3 totals 18 residues. The CDR3 spells CASSPLTSVRSNTGELFF. Written as DNA, the CDR3 is TGCGCCAGCAGTCCCCTAACTAGCGTTCGATCGAACACCGGGGAGCTGTTTTTT.

In this sample, this clone turned up once. V is TRBV18 and J is TRBJ1-1; a possible D gene is TRBD1 (5 bases). Germline CDR1 KGHSH, CDR2 LQKENI. The CDR3 sequence is 16 residues long. The V and J ends lost 2 bases and 5 bases respectively, with 18 bases between them. The CDR3 DNA is TGTGCCAGCTCACCAAGGAGTGAGGCAGGGAGGACTGAAGCTTTCTTT. It is translated as CASSPRSEAGRTEAFF.

CDR3 nucleotide sequence: TGTGCCAGCACCGACACCGGGGAGCTGTTTTTT. Encoded protein: CASTDTGELFF. The chain joins TRBV27 to TRBJ2-2; D remains ambiguous. This CDR3 contains 11 residues. Germline-derived CDR1 and CDR2 are MNHEY and SMNVEV (reference sequence). Trimming cost V 7 bases and J 3 bases, with 3 bases left between them.

The chain couples TRBV27 to TRBJ2-7, with 7 bases identical to TRBD1. The CDR3 loop spans 13 amino acids. Germline loops: CDR1 MNHEY, CDR2 SMNVEV (reference sequence). The V segment lost 5 bases and the J segment 8 bases; nucleotides outside the gene matches: 9. The CDR3 protein is CASSLGTEKQQYF. In DNA form, the CDR3 reads TGTGCCAGCAGTCTTGGGACAGAGAAACAGCAGTACTTC.

This rearrangement joins TRBV7-6 to TRBJ2-1; 13 nucleotides match TRBD2. CDR1 and CDR2 (germline): SGHVS, FNYEAQ. After removal of 4 bases from V and 9 bases from J, the junction contained 9 bases not matched to a gene. The CDR3 loop spans 16 amino acids. CDR3 sequence (DNA): TGTGCCAGCAGCTCCTGGACTAGCGGGAGAGTAGGTGAGCAGTTCTTC. It specifies CASSSWTSGRVGEQFF.

This clone appeared once. Other DNA sequences in this sample translate to the same CDR3. This chain links TRBV7-9 with TRBJ2-5, with a possible D match to TRBD1 (5 bases). Germline V gives CDR1 SEHNR, CDR2 FQNEAQ (reference sequence). The V and J ends lost 1 base and 4 bases respectively, with 7 bases between them. The CDR3 sequence is 13 residues long. The DNA for the CDR3 is TGTGCCAGCAGCTTAGGGGGCCGAGAGACCCAGTACTTC. Its protein product is CASSLGGRETQYF.

The rearrangement uses TRBV11-3 and TRBJ2-6, with D hard to call. Germline values: CDR1 SGHNT, CDR2 YENEEA. With 5 bases removed from V and 5 bases from J, the gap between germline ends came to 22 bases. This CDR3 has 18 amino acids. This CDR3 reads CASSTYSSRQSRANVLTF. The DNA of the CDR3 is TGTGCCAGCAGCACTTATAGCTCTCGACAAAGTCGGGCCAACGTCCTGACTTTC.

This clone was counted once. V and J are TRBV11-2 and TRBJ2-1; D may be TRBD1 or TRBD2 (6 bases each). This CDR3 region has 15 residues. CDR1 and CDR2 (germline): SGHAT, FQNNGV. Trimming removed 1 base from V and 8 bases from J, with 15 bases in between. The CDR3 DNA is TGTGCCAGCAGCTTAGGAGGGGGGACCCTCCATGAGCAGTTCTTC. Translating gives CASSLGGGTLHEQFF.

V gene TRBV7-8 combines with J gene TRBJ2-7; TRBD2 is a possible D gene (5 bases). Germline V lookup: CDR1 SGHVS, CDR2 FQNEAQ. V was shortened by 0 bases and J by 7 bases, with 10 bases between the two germline ends. This CDR3 is 13 amino acids long. CDR3 nucleotides: TGTGCCAGCAGCTTAGCCGGGGAGAGGGAGCAGTACTTC. It encodes CASSLAGEREQYF.

The chain is built from TRBV11-3 and TRBJ2-2; no firm D call. V dropped 5 bases and J dropped 5 bases, with 12 bases sitting between them. Looked up from germline, CDR1 is SGHNT and CDR2 is YENEEA. This CDR3 is built from 14 residues. This chain's CDR3 is CASSRLRDTGELFF. CDR3 DNA sequence: TGTGCCAGCAGCCGTCTAAGAGATACCGGGGAGCTGTTTTTT.

The rearrangement uses TRBV9 and TRBJ2-5, with a possible D match to TRBD2 (5 bases). CDR3 length equals 15 residues. The V gene's germline CDR1 is SGDLS and CDR2 YYNGEE. V was cut by 0 bases and J by 5 bases, with 14 bases left in between. CDR3 sequence: CASSVAGLGGETQYF. CDR3 nucleotides: TGTGCCAGCAGCGTAGCGGGGTTGGGTGGGGAGACCCAGTACTTC.

This clone has a single count. CDR3 bases: TGTGCCAGCAGCTTAACAGGGGGTTCCTACAATGAGCAGTTCTTC. Translation: CASSLTGGSYNEQFF. This chain uses TRBV7-2 with TRBJ2-1; 8 bases line up with TRBD1. Germline V gene data show CDR1 as SGHTA and CDR2 as FQGNSA. The CDR3 is made up of 15 amino acids. The ends lost 2 bases at V and 1 base at J; junction bases unmatched: 1.

V gene TRBV5-1 combines with J gene TRBJ2-5, with TRBD2 matching over 10 bases. V lost 5 bases to trimming and J lost 4 bases; unmatched junction nucleotides: 8. Germline-derived CDR1 and CDR2 are SGHRS and YFSETQ. This CDR3 is built from 15 residues. This chain's CDR3 is CASSWASGSRETQYF. DNA of the CDR3: TGCGCCAGCAGTTGGGCTAGCGGGAGCCGAGAGACCCAGTACTTC.

CDR3 region: CASSFRSGSSNEQFF. The CDR3 DNA reads as TGTGCCAGCAGCTTTCGTAGCGGGAGTAGCAATGAGCAGTTCTTC. The chain carries TRBV11-2 and TRBJ2-1; 9 positions match TRBD2. This CDR3 is built from 15 residues. V lost 3 bases and J lost 6; bases outside the gene matches: 6. Looked up from germline, CDR1 is SGHAT and CDR2 is FQNNGV. The variable domain in full, completed from reference TRBV11-2 and TRBJ2-1, reads EAGVAQSPRYKIIEKRQSVAFWCNPISGHATLYWYQQILGQGPKLLIQFQNNGVVDDSQLPKDRFSAERLKGVDSTLKIQPAKLEDSAVYLCASSFRSGSSNEQFFGPGTRLTVL.

On this clone itself: Compared with germline, one end of the junction differs, possibly owing to a read error. This chain joins TRBV29-1 and TRBJ2-7; D is unclear. The CDR3 is made up of 16 amino acids. Germline values: CDR1 SQVTM, CDR2 ANQGSEA. As DNA, the CDR3 is TGCAGCGTAGAAGGTGGGGTGGCAGGACCTCCCCACGAGCAGTACTTC. Amino acid sequence: CSVEGGVAGPPHEQYF.

The chain joins TRBV6-4 to TRBJ2-2; D perhaps matches TRBD2 (5 bases). V was pared by 3 bases and J by 5 bases, with 7 bases between. The V gene's germline CDR1 is MRHNA and CDR2 SNTAGT. The length of the CDR3 is 13 residues. Here the CDR3 DNA reads TGTGCCAGCAGTGAATCGGGGACCGGGGAGCTGTTTTTT. Residues: CASSESGTGELFF.

In DNA form, the CDR3 reads TGTGCCAGCAGTCCGGACACCCTCGCGGAGACCCAGTACTTC. Translating it yields CASSPDTLAETQYF. The chain couples TRBV28 to TRBJ2-5, with TRBD1 as a possible D gene (5 bases). CDR1 MDHEN and CDR2 SYDVKM come from the germline V gene. Trimming pared 5 bases from V and 5 bases from J, leaving 15 bases between. This CDR3 region has 14 residues.

The chain is built from TRBV6-5 and TRBJ1-1; D gene uncertain. V was pared by 3 bases and J by 2 bases, with 10 bases between. CDR1 and CDR2 (germline): MNHEY, SVGAGI. The CDR3 consists of 14 residues. CDR3 coding DNA: TGTGCCAGCAGTTATACGCAGGCCAACACTGAAGCTTTCTTT. Translation: CASSYTQANTEAFF.